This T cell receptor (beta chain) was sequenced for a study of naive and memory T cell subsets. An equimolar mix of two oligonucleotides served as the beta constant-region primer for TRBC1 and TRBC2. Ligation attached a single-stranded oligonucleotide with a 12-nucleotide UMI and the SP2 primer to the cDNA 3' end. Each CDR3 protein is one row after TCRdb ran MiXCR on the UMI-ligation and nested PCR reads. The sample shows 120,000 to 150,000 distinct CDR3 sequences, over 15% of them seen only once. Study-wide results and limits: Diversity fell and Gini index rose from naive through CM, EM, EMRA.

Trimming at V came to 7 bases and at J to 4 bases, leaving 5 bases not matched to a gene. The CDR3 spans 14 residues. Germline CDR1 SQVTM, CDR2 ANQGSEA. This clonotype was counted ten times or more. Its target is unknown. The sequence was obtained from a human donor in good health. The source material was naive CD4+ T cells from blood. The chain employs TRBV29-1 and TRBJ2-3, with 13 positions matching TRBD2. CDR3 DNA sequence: TGCAGCGCTTGGACTAGCGGGAGTCCAGATACGCAGTATTTT. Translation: CSAWTSGSPDTQYF.